This TCR beta chain was sequenced in a study of T cells after yellow fever vaccination. Looked up from germline, CDR1 is LGHDT and CDR2 is YNNKEL (reference sequence). This CDR3 has 16 residues. Trimming took off 0 bases at V and 4 bases at J, with 14 bases between the two ends. Via MiXCR, TCRdb re-called the 5' RACE reads, giving one row per CDR3 protein. The table shows fewer than 650,000 distinct CDR3 sequences, with roughly 22% occurring only once. The source of this sequence is a man younger than 35 who received the YFV17D yellow fever vaccine. Material: PBMCs, obtained approximately 22 days after the first yellow fever vaccination. The chain uses TRBV3-1 and TRBJ2-3, with D uncertain. The CDR3 DNA reads TGTGCCAGCAGCCAAGATCACCCCCTTTCGGCAGATACGCAGTATTTT. Translation: CASSQDHPLSADTQYF.